Below are 25 T cell receptor beta chains sequenced from a single sample in a study of blood T cell repertoires in COVID-19. Libraries were prepared by immunoSEQ multiplex PCR; TCRdb keeps only in-frame clonotypes and omits some of them. The top ten clones hold roughly 10% of a sample with about 40,000 clones, over 75% of them seen once. The specimen was peripheral blood. The source of these receptors is a woman in her 70s with acute or convalescent COVID-19.

The chain employs TRBV19 and TRBJ2-1, with D perhaps TRBD2 (5 bases). Looked up from germline, CDR1 is LNHDA and CDR2 is SQIVND (reference sequence). Trimming removed 5 bases from V and 0 bases from J, with 8 bases in between. This CDR3 has 14 amino acids. CDR3 DNA: TGTGCCAGTAGTGCCCGGGGCTCCTACAATGAGCAGTTCTTC. Translation gives CASSARGSYNEQFF.

This clone was found once. J is TRBJ2-1 and V is TRBV7-3; TRBD1 aligns across 12 bases. There are 15 residues in the CDR3. Germline V gives CDR1 SGHTA, CDR2 FQGTGA. V shed 5 bases, J shed 6 bases, and the junction held 5 bases outside the gene matches. This CDR3 reads CASSPGTGGFNEQFF. The DNA of the CDR3 is TGTGCCAGCAGCCCCGGGACAGGGGGCTTCAATGAGCAGTTCTTC.

This chain joins TRBV5-1 and TRBJ2-7, with 9 bases aligning to TRBD1. Germline CDR1 reads SGHRS; CDR2 reads YFSETQ. The junction had 1 base not matched to a gene; V was cut back by 2 bases and J by 4 bases. This CDR3 has 13 residues. The CDR3 nucleotides are TGCGCCAGCAGCTTCGGGACAGGGTACGAGCAGTACGTC. It codes for CASSFGTGYEQYV.

This clone was observed once. The chain links TRBV7-8 to TRBJ1-5, with D tentatively TRBD1 (6 bases). The germline CDR1 and CDR2 sequences are SGHVS and FQNEAQ. The CDR3 has 14 residues. V lost 1 base and J 2 bases, leaving 6 bases between the germline ends. The DNA for the CDR3 is TGTGCCAGCAGCTTAGACAGGGGCAATCAGCCCCAGCATTTT. As protein: CASSLDRGNQPQHF.

V usage is TRBV29-1 and J usage is TRBJ2-1; D unresolved. CDR3 size: 12 residues. V dropped 3 bases and J dropped 7 bases, with 10 bases sitting between them. Germline V gene data show CDR1 as SQVTM and CDR2 as ANQGSEA. The CDR3 region has the DNA TGCAGCGTTGAGCCTAGTGGGAATGAGCAGTTCTTC. Encoded protein: CSVEPSGNEQFF.

The J gene is TRBJ2-3, the V gene TRBV11-3; D not resolved. Trimming removed 4 bases at V and 8 bases at J, with 16 bases between. CDR1 is SGHNT and CDR2 is YENEEA in the germline V gene. The CDR3 length is 14 residues. CDR3 region: CASSSDRVLGTQYF. The CDR3 nucleotides are TGTGCCAGCAGCTCAGATCGGGTTCTGGGTACGCAGTATTTT.

The genes are TRBV28 and TRBJ1-2; D is undetermined. The CDR3 covers 13 residues. V lost 2 bases to trimming and J lost 8 bases, with 12 bases between them. CDR1 MDHEN and CDR2 SYDVKM come from the germline V gene. The CDR3 sequence is CASSLVVARGYTF. DNA of the CDR3: TGTGCCAGCAGTTTAGTCGTCGCCCGGGGCTACACCTTC.

V usage is TRBV28 and J usage is TRBJ2-3, with D perhaps matching TRBD2 (5 bases). The CDR3 sequence is 15 residues long. Trimming removed 6 bases from V and 0 bases from J, with 13 bases in between. Per the germline V gene, CDR1 is MDHEN and CDR2 is SYDVKM. CDR3: CASSSIRTSTDTQYF. For the CDR3, the DNA is TGTGCCAGCAGCTCCATCCGGACTAGCACAGATACGCAGTATTTT.

V usage is TRBV4-2 and J usage is TRBJ1-4, with D perhaps matching TRBD1 (6 bases). The CDR3 runs 15 residues. Trimming shortened V by 1 base and J by 8 bases, and 14 bases separated the two germline ends. CDR1 is LGHNA and CDR2 is YNFKEQ in the germline V gene. The CDR3 protein is CASSQVAGVNEKLFF. The CDR3 bases are TGTGCCAGCAGCCAAGTGGCAGGGGTGAACGAAAAACTGTTTTTT.

V is TRBV25-1 and J is TRBJ2-1, with TRBD2 matching 14 bases. The CDR3 runs 16 residues. The V segment lost 2 bases and the J segment 6 bases; nucleotides outside the gene matches: 3. Germline assignment: CDR1 MGHDK and CDR2 SYGVNS. As DNA, the CDR3 is TGTGCCAGCAGTGAAAGGGGACTAGCGGGAGTCAATGAGCAGTTCTTC. This encodes CASSERGLAGVNEQFF.

The chain links TRBV3-1 (or the pseudogene TRBV3-2) to TRBJ1-2; D uncertain. Trimming took 3 bases from V and 5 from J, leaving 10 bases between them. This CDR3 region has 13 residues. Germline values: CDR1 LGHDT, CDR2 YNNKEL (reference sequence). CDR3 in amino acids: CASSQGLVYGYTF. In nucleotides, the CDR3 is TGTGCCAGCAGCCAGGGCTTGGTATATGGCTACACCTTC.

V is TRBV6-4 and J is TRBJ1-2; no reliable D call. This CDR3 contains 13 residues. The V gene lost 7 bases and the J gene lost 0 bases, with 9 bases spanning the gap. From germline, CDR1 is MRHNA and CDR2 SNTAGT. The CDR3 region has the DNA TGTGCCAGCAACGACACAGCTAACTATGGCTACACCTTC. As protein: CASNDTANYGYTF.

J is TRBJ1-3 and V is TRBV19; TRBD1 aligns across 7 bases. The trim removed 9 bases at V and 2 bases at J, leaving 4 bases unmatched. This CDR3 spans 13 amino acids. Germline V gives CDR1 LNHDA, CDR2 SQIVND (reference sequence). CDR3 sequence: CASRGQPGNTIYF. DNA for the CDR3: TGTGCCAGCCGGGGACAGCCTGGAAACACCATATATTTT.

This chain connects TRBV9 to TRBJ2-5; 12 nucleotides agree with TRBD2. Germline CDR1 is SGDLS and CDR2 is YYNGEE. This CDR3 spans 18 amino acids. V was pared by 4 bases and J by 9 bases, with 19 bases of the junction left unmatched. The CDR3, as DNA: TGTGCCAGCAGCCCGACTACGACTAGCGGGGGACCCGGTGGGGCCCAGTACTTC. Amino acid sequence: CASSPTTTSGGPGGAQYF.

The chain uses TRBV4-2 and TRBJ2-1; the D gene is possibly TRBD2 (6 bases). V was cut by 0 bases and J by 5 bases, with 14 bases left in between. The germline gives CDR1 LGHNA, CDR2 YNFKEQ. The CDR3 runs 16 residues. The DNA for the CDR3 is TGTGCCAGCAGCCAAGACTCGATCGGGGAGGACAATGAGCAGTTCTTC. Encoded protein: CASSQDSIGEDNEQFF.

The rearrangement uses TRBV7-8 and TRBJ1-1; D is possibly TRBD1 (6 bases). The CDR3 spans 15 residues. CDR1 is SGHVS, CDR2 FQNEAQ, per germline. With 1 base removed from V and 1 base from J, the gap between germline ends came to 10 bases. In DNA form, the CDR3 reads TGTGCCAGCAGCTTAGTAATCAGGGGGAACACTGAAGCTTTCTTT. Amino acids: CASSLVIRGNTEAFF.

The rearrangement joins TRBV7-9 to TRBJ2-5; 7 positions match TRBD2. CDR3 length: 13 amino acids. The V segment lost 4 bases and the J segment 4 bases; nucleotides outside the gene matches: 3. Germline CDR1 is SEHNR and CDR2 is FQNEAQ (reference sequence). For the CDR3, the DNA is TGTGCCAGCAGCTACATAGCGGGAGAGACCCAGTACTTC. Protein product: CASSYIAGETQYF.

The gene calls are TRBV2 and TRBJ2-7, with 12 bases identical to TRBD1. This CDR3 is built from 14 residues. After removal of 6 bases from V and 5 bases from J, the junction contained 5 bases not matched to a gene. The germline CDR1 and CDR2 sequences are SNHLY and FYNNEI. CDR3 coding DNA: TGTGCCAGCAGGCCGGGACAGGGGGCAAACGAGCAGTACGTC. As protein: CASRPGQGANEQYV.

The rearrangement joins TRBV15 to TRBJ2-3, with TRBD1 matching 7 bases. CDR1 is LNHNV and CDR2 is YYDKDF in the germline V gene (reference sequence). The V segment lost 4 bases and the J segment 6 bases; nucleotides outside the gene matches: 10. The CDR3 totals 15 residues. The CDR3 DNA reads as TGTGCCACCAGCATACCTACAGGGGTGGCGGATACGCAGTATTTT. Protein: CATSIPTGVADTQYF.

The V and J genes are TRBV6-5 and TRBJ1-1; 7 bases agree with TRBD1. Germline CDR1 reads MNHEY; CDR2 reads SVGAGI. Trimming at V came to 4 bases and at J to 0 bases, leaving 2 bases not matched to a gene. The CDR3 is 14 residues long. The CDR3 region has the DNA TGTGCCAGCAGTTCACAGGGGCTGAACACTGAAGCTTTCTTT. It yields the protein CASSSQGLNTEAFF.

J is TRBJ1-5 and V is TRBV27; 8 bases map to TRBD1. Unmatched junction bases numbered 5, after V lost 6 bases and J lost 4 bases. The CDR3 is made up of 14 amino acids. Germline CDR1 MNHEY, CDR2 SMNVEV (reference sequence). The CDR3 protein is CASRRDRGNQPQHF. The CDR3 DNA reads as TGTGCCAGCAGGAGAGACAGGGGAAATCAGCCCCAGCATTTT.

The V gene is TRBV9, the J gene TRBJ2-5, with D perhaps TRBD1 (5 bases). V was cut by 0 bases and J by 2 bases, with 11 bases left in between. The CDR3 has 15 residues. The germline V gene has CDR1 SGDLS and CDR2 YYNGEE. The CDR3 sequence is CASSVGWGLQETQYF. In nucleotides, the CDR3 is TGTGCCAGCAGCGTAGGCTGGGGCTTGCAAGAGACCCAGTACTTC.

V gene TRBV19 combines with J gene TRBJ1-3; D is uncertain. The CDR3 is made up of 13 amino acids. V dropped 3 bases and J dropped 4 bases, with 7 bases sitting between them. The germline gives CDR1 LNHDA, CDR2 SQIVND (reference sequence). Written as DNA, the CDR3 is TGTGCCAGTAGTATTGAACAGGGAAACACCATATATTTT. Translating gives CASSIEQGNTIYF.

The chain links TRBV15 to TRBJ2-7; a possible D gene is TRBD2 (5 bases). V was cut by 0 bases and J by 3 bases, with 9 bases left in between. The germline V gene encodes CDR1 LNHNV and CDR2 YYDKDF (reference sequence). This CDR3 has 14 residues. DNA of the CDR3: TGTGCCACCAGCAGAGAAGGAGGAGGCTACGAGCAGTACGTC. It codes for CATSREGGGYEQYV.

The rearrangement joins TRBV7-2 to TRBJ1-6; 7 nucleotides agree with TRBD1. Trimming cost V 2 bases and J 8 bases; bases outside gene matches: 3. Germline CDR1 SGHTA, CDR2 FQGNSA. The CDR3 runs to 14 residues. The CDR3 spells CASSLNRGDSPLHF. The CDR3 nucleotides read TGTGCCAGCAGCTTAAACAGGGGAGATTCACCCCTCCACTTT. The entire variable domain, with the rest obtained from reference TRBV7-2 and TRBJ1-6, is as follows: GAGVSQSPSNKVTEKGKDVELRCDPISGHTALYWYRQSLGQGLEFLIYFQGNSAPDKSGLPSDRFSAERTGGSVSTLTIQRTQQEDSAVYLCASSLNRGDSPLHFGNGTRLTVT.